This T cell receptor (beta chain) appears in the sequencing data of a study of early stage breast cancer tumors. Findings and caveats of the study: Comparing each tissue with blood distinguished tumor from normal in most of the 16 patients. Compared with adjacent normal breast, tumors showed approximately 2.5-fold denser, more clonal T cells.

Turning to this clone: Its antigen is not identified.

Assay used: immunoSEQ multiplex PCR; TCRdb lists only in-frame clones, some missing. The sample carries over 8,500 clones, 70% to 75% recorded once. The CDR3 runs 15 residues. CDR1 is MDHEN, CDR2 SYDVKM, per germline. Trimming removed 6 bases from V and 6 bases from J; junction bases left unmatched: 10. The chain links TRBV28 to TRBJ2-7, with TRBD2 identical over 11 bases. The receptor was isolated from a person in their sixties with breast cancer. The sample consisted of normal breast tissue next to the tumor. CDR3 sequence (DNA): TGTGCCAGCAGCCCCTGGCTAGCGGGAGGCTTCGAGCAGTACTTC. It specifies CASSPWLAGGFEQYF.